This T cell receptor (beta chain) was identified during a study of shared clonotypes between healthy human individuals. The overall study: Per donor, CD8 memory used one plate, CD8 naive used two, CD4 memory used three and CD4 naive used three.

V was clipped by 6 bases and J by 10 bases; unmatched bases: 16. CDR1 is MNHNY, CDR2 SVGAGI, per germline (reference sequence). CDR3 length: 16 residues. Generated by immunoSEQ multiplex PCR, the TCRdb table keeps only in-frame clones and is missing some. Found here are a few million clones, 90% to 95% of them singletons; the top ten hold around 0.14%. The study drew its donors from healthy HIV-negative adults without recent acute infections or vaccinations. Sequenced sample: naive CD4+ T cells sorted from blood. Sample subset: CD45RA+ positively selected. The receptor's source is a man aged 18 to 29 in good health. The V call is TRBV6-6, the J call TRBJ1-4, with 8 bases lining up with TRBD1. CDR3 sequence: CASSQIQGVSGGKLFF. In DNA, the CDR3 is TGTGCCAGCAGCCAAATACAGGGGGTGTCTGGAGGAAAACTGTTTTTT.